These T cell receptor beta chains were read from a single sample in a study of blood T cell repertoires in COVID-19. Profiled with immunoSEQ multiplex PCR; TCRdb holds only in-frame clones, not every one. Of about 310,000 clones in the sample, about nine tenths were seen once. The sequenced sample consisted of PBMCs or T cells enriched from blood (not recorded which). These receptor sequences come from a woman in her forties who had recovered from COVID-19. CDR3s leave out the opening cysteine and the closing phenylalanine or tryptophan.

V gene	J gene	CDR3 protein
TRBV29-1	TRBJ2-7	SARKGQGRIEQY
TRBV6-5	TRBJ2-1	ASMGTDRNEQF
TRBV5-4	TRBJ2-7	ASSLPGQYEQY
TRBV18	TRBJ2-3	ASSPFTPQVTDTQY
TRBV10-1	TRBJ2-2	ASSSRGDTGELF
TRBV6-2/TRBV6-3	TRBJ1-2	ASSRQGARGYT
TRBV29-1	TRBJ1-2	SVDPGYGYT
TRBV4-1	TRBJ1-1	ASSQIMRRDTEAF
TRBV28	TRBJ1-1	ASSLGRTEAF
TRBV6-2/TRBV6-3	TRBJ2-2	ASSPASVDTGELF
TRBV5-1	TRBJ1-1	ASSVDLRPTLRGTEAF
TRBV2	TRBJ1-3	ASSLWTGGHSGNTIY
TRBV24-1	TRBJ1-2	ATSEAGLNYGYT
TRBV7-9	TRBJ2-3	ASSSYAADTQY
TRBV14	TRBJ2-4	ASSPAGENIQY
TRBV19	TRBJ2-5	ASSPSGTAGQY
TRBV7-2	TRBJ2-1	ASSWGTGVNEQF
TRBV12-3/TRBV12-4	TRBJ2-1	ASTSLGRNEQF
TRBV6-5	TRBJ1-1	ATLTSDRGNTEAF
TRBV28	TRBJ2-7	ASSFWSSGRGVEQY
TRBV7-9	TRBJ1-6	ASSPSGQGKSPLH
TRBV9	TRBJ1-4	ASSVDDRGREKLF
TRBV6-1	TRBJ2-7	ASSEGTPSYEQY
TRBV5-4	TRBJ2-2	ASSSAKGADGELF
TRBV7-8	TRBJ1-3	ASSLRGQVSENTIY
TRBV2	TRBJ2-7	ASSEGTGREQY
TRBV21-1	TRBJ1-6	ASSKGVPGLNSPLH
TRBV18	TRBJ1-3	ASSNTPQGTGNTIY
TRBV7-2	TRBJ1-1	ASSLGVAPTEAF
TRBV11-2	TRBJ2-7	ASSPGTGAYEQY
TRBV28	TRBJ1-2	ASSLGRFTTGYT
TRBV11-3	TRBJ1-2	ASSLITGDYGYT
TRBV29-1	TRBJ1-1	SVAVRSGTEAF
TRBV24-1	TRBJ2-3	ATSALGTGPTDTQY
TRBV11-3	TRBJ1-1	ASSLRTGNTEAF
TRBV30	TRBJ2-2	AWSGNFGTEIFTGELF
TRBV21-1	TRBJ2-7	ASSNPDRGSNEQY
TRBV28	TRBJ2-7	ASSLGGPYEQY
TRBV3-1/TRBV3-2	TRBJ2-5	ASSQTSGRAGQETQY
TRBV11-3	TRBJ2-3	ASSPRTSGSTDTQY